Below are 18 T cell receptor beta chains sequenced from a single sample in a study of spatial heterogeneity in lung cancer. Study-wide results and caveats: Expanded intratumoral alpha and beta TCR counts tracked tumor mutation counts.

Their specific antigens are unknown. TCRdb redid the calling of the 5' RACE reads with MiXCR, one entry per CDR3 protein. The sample yields approximately 11,000 distinct CDR3 sequences, roughly 15% seen once. Time point defined: sample taken at primary tumor resection. The starting material was lung tumor tissue, obtained at surgery. The receptors stem from a male donor with early-stage non-small cell lung cancer.

This clonotype was observed at least ten times. The V gene is TRBV6-5, the J gene TRBJ1-6, with 7 nucleotides matching TRBD1. The CDR3 extends over 15 amino acids. CDR1 is MNHEY, CDR2 SVGAGI, per germline. The trim removed 5 bases at V and 7 bases at J, leaving 8 bases unmatched. CDR3 bases: TGTGCCAGCAGTAAACAAGGGGGCCTGAATTCACCCCTCCACTTT. This codes for CASSKQGGLNSPLHF.

This clonotype was observed at least ten times. The chain employs TRBV20-1 and TRBJ1-1; tentatively, D is TRBD1 (6 bases). The germline V and J ends were trimmed by 7 bases and 3 bases, with 9 bases remaining between them. Germline V gives CDR1 DFQATT, CDR2 SNEGSKA (reference sequence). The CDR3 is 11 residues long. The CDR3 protein is CSGGGDTEAFF. For the CDR3, the DNA is TGCAGTGGGGGGGGCGACACTGAAGCTTTCTTT.

This clonotype occurred many times. V and J are TRBV11-2 and TRBJ2-2, with 7 bases identical to TRBD2. Trimming at V came to 5 bases and at J to 1 base, leaving 10 bases not matched to a gene. This CDR3 region has 17 residues. Per germline, CDR1 SGHAT and CDR2 FQNNGV. CDR3 in DNA: TGTGCCAGCAGCCGCGCGACCGGGACTATGAACACCGGGGAGCTGTTTTTT. Amino acid sequence: CASSRATGTMNTGELFF.

At least ten counts were recorded for this clonotype. The chain recombines TRBV11-2 with TRBJ1-2, with D possibly matching TRBD1 (6 bases). CDR1 and CDR2 from the germline V gene are SGHAT and FQNNGV. This CDR3 comprises 14 residues. The V gene lost 5 bases and the J gene lost 4 bases, with 14 bases spanning the gap. In DNA form, the CDR3 reads TGTGCCAGCAGCCCACAGGGTTACGGCTATGGCTACACCTTC. Translating gives CASSPQGYGYGYTF.

This clonotype is medium-sized. This chain uses TRBV14 with TRBJ2-3; D is unclear. The CDR3 loop spans 14 amino acids. V lost 2 bases to trimming and J lost 5 bases, with 11 bases between them. The germline CDR1 and CDR2 sequences are SGHDN and FVKESK. DNA for the CDR3: TGTGCCAGCAGCCAACAGTGGATGTTAGATACGCAGTATTTT. It yields the protein CASSQQWMLDTQYF.

This clonotype was observed a few times. Being one base from a much bigger clone, this may be a read error. The V call is TRBV7-6, the J call TRBJ1-6; tentatively, D is TRBD1 (6 bases). CDR3 length equals 13 residues. Germline V gives CDR1 SGHVS, CDR2 FNYEAQ. The chain's CDR3 is CVSSTRQDSPLHF. DNA of the CDR3: TGTGTCAGCAGCACCCGACAGGATTCACCCCTCCACTTT.

This clonotype is medium-sized (0.01 to 0.1%). This rearrangement joins TRBV7-9 to TRBJ1-3; perhaps TRBD1 as D (5 bases). V lost 6 bases to trimming and J lost 0 bases, with 9 bases between them. Germline assignment: CDR1 SEHNR and CDR2 FQNEAQ (reference sequence). The CDR3 runs to 14 residues. CDR3 region: CASSPGSSGNTIYF. The CDR3 bases are TGTGCCAGCAGTCCAGGGAGCTCTGGAAACACCATATATTTT. The complete variable domain, with remaining parts taken from reference TRBV7-9 and TRBJ1-3, reads DTGVSQNPRHKITKRGQNVTFRCDPISEHNRLYWYRQTLGQGPEFLTYFQNEAQLEKSRLLSDRFSAERPKGSFSTLEIQRTEQGDSAMYLCASSPGSSGNTIYFGEGSWLTVV.

Turning to this clonotype: A read error may account for a junction end that differs from germline. This rearrangement joins TRBV20-1 to TRBJ2-7; 9 bases are shared with TRBD1. The CDR3 covers 16 residues. In germline, CDR1 is DFQATT, CDR2 SNEGSKA (reference sequence). This CDR3 reads CTARAPTGGFSREQYF. CDR3 DNA sequence: TGCACTGCTAGAGCCCCGACAGGGGGTTTCTCAAGGGAGCAGTACTTC.

This clonotype was detected only once. The chain carries TRBV6-5 and TRBJ1-1; possibly TRBD1 for D (6 bases). Germline V lookup: CDR1 MNHEY, CDR2 SVGAGI. The CDR3 runs 14 residues. Trimming removed 7 bases from V and 7 bases from J, with 19 bases in between. In DNA, the CDR3 is TGTGCCAGCAAAGGGCTCCGGGGGCGTATTGAAGCTTTCTTT. Protein: CASKGLRGRIEAFF.

Many counts were recorded for this clonotype. This rearrangement joins TRBV10-3 to TRBJ2-1; 9 nucleotides line up with TRBD2. Per the germline V gene, CDR1 is ENHRY and CDR2 is SYGVKD. The CDR3 has 13 amino acids. Unmatched junction bases numbered 6, after V lost 11 bases and J lost 4 bases. The CDR3 loop is CASMAGGYNEQFF. In DNA, the CDR3 is TGTGCCTCTATGGCGGGAGGGTACAATGAGCAGTTCTTC.

About this clonotype itself: Just one base apart from a much larger clone, this may be a read error. CDR3 residues: CASSPAQRNSSLHF. The DNA of the CDR3 is TGTGCCAGCTCACCGGCGCAGAGGAATTCATCCCTCCACTTT. V gene TRBV18 combines with J gene TRBJ1-6, with D unresolved. CDR1 KGHSH and CDR2 LQKENI come from the germline V gene. There are 14 residues in the CDR3.

The gene calls are TRBV28 and TRBJ2-7; 8 positions agree with TRBD1. V dropped 4 bases and J dropped 3; count of bases not matched to a gene: 8. The CDR3 runs to 15 residues. Germline-derived CDR1 and CDR2 are MDHEN and SYDVKM. CDR3 DNA sequence: TGTGCCAGCAGTTCGGGCAGGGGGCCTGGCTACGAGCAGTACTTC. Its translation is CASSSGRGPGYEQYF.

Many counts were recorded for this clonotype. This chain uses TRBV9 with TRBJ2-1; 7 positions agree with TRBD2. The CDR3 length is 17 residues. The ends lost 3 bases at V and 0 bases at J; junction bases unmatched: 9. Germline-derived CDR1 and CDR2 are SGDLS and YYNGEE. CDR3 coding DNA: TGTGCCAGCAGCGCAAGTCCTAGCGGAGACTCCTACAATGAGCAGTTCTTC. It translates to CASSASPSGDSYNEQFF.

This clonotype was seen only a few times. The rearrangement links TRBV7-2 to TRBJ2-2; D may be TRBD1 (5 bases). This CDR3 comprises 19 residues. V was clipped by 2 bases and J by 1 base, with 20 bases between them. Germline V gene data show CDR1 as SGHTA and CDR2 as FQGNSA. CDR3 sequence (DNA): TGTGCCAGCAGCTTATTCAGGGTGGCGGATTTTAGGAACACCGGGGAGCTGTTTTTT. This encodes CASSLFRVADFRNTGELFF. The full variable domain, rest sourced from reference TRBV7-2 and TRBJ2-2, is GAGVSQSPSNKVTEKGKDVELRCDPISGHTALYWYRQSLGQGLEFLIYFQGNSAPDKSGLPSDRFSAERTGGSVSTLTIQRTQQEDSAVYLCASSLFRVADFRNTGELFFGEGSRLTVL.

This clonotype qualifies as medium-sized. The V call is TRBV18, the J call TRBJ2-2; D not certain. V gave up 0 bases and J gave up 1 base, with 3 bases separating them. There are 14 residues in the CDR3. Germline CDR1 reads KGHSH; CDR2 reads LQKENI. CDR3 residues: CASSPPMNTGELFF. CDR3 in DNA: TGTGCCAGCTCACCACCGATGAACACCGGGGAGCTGTTTTTT.

Details on this clonotype: This may stem from a read error, because a much larger clone lies one nucleotide away. This sequence joins TRBV2 and TRBJ1-5, with no clear D. Germline CDR1 SNHLY, CDR2 FYNNEI. V lost 11 bases, J lost 5 bases, and 16 bases lay in between. The CDR3 has 13 amino acids. In DNA, the CDR3 is TGTGCCGGCCGGGCCGAAAAGGATCAGCCCCAGCATTTT. Amino acid sequence: CAGRAEKDQPQHF.

This clonotype has only a few counts. The genes are TRBV7-2 and TRBJ1-5; 8 nucleotides line up with TRBD1. The CDR3 is made up of 16 amino acids. V was clipped by 5 bases and J by 10 bases; unmatched bases: 16. Looked up from germline, CDR1 is SGHTA and CDR2 is FQGNSA. CDR3 DNA sequence: TGTGCCAGCAGCCCCCAGGACAGGGTCGGATTGAGCCCCCAGCATTTT. Encoded protein: CASSPQDRVGLSPQHF.

The table lists this clonotype with many counts. The rearrangement uses TRBV7-2 and TRBJ2-3; D is possibly TRBD1 or TRBD2 (5 bases each). The V gene's germline CDR1 is SGHTA and CDR2 FQGNSA. Deletions cut 3 bases from V and 11 bases from J, with 12 bases between. This CDR3 comprises 12 residues. CDR3 sequence (DNA): TGTGCCAGCAGCTTTCGGATGGGGGAGCAGTATTTT. Translating it yields CASSFRMGEQYF.